What follows are 3 T cell receptor beta chains derived from one specimen sequenced in a study of CD8 T cells in ankylosing spondylitis. TCRdb reanalysed the 5' RACE reads using MiXCR and keeps one entry per CDR3 protein. The sample has around 330,000 distinct CDR3 sequences, about 9.9% seen once; the top ten hold around 8.4%. Sequencing was carried out using blood, either unsorted or a sorted T cell fraction (not recorded which). These receptors were obtained from a female donor with ankylosing spondylitis or in good health (not recorded which).

This clonotype has just a few counts. The chain has TRBV7-2 and TRBJ2-3; 7 bases map to TRBD2. CDR1 and CDR2 (germline): SGHTA, FQGNSA. CDR3 length equals 16 residues. Trimming cost V 5 bases and J 2 bases; bases outside gene matches: 10. CDR3 bases: TGTGCCAGCAGCGCTAGACTAGCTCTGTACACAGATACGCAGTATTTT. It specifies CASSARLALYTDTQYF.

This clonotype was recorded at least ten times. V gene TRBV5-1 combines with J gene TRBJ2-5; D is ambiguous. Germline V gene sequence: CDR1 SGHRS, CDR2 YFSETQ. The CDR3 consists of 13 residues. V was shortened by 5 bases and J by 5 bases, with 13 bases between the two germline ends. Written as DNA, the CDR3 is TGCGCCAGCAGTGGGGTAGCTGGGGAGACCCAGTACTTC. Its translation is CASSGVAGETQYF.

This clonotype was seen many times. The CDR3: CASSLEVGYEQYF. CDR3 in DNA: TGCGCCAGCAGCTTGGAGGTCGGGTACGAGCAGTACTTC. The rearrangement uses TRBV5-1 and TRBJ2-7; D is undetermined. V was cut by 0 bases and J by 4 bases, with 8 bases left in between. Germline CDR1 is SGHRS and CDR2 is YFSETQ. The length of the CDR3 is 13 residues.